One and the same sample provided the 21 T cell receptor beta chains below, sequenced in a study of OX40 agonist ivuxolimab in advanced cancers. Some clones are missing from TCRdb's copy, which holds only in-frame ones; the method was immunoSEQ multiplex PCR. The data contain approximately 99,000 clones, roughly nine tenths of them singletons. Source: CD4+ or CD8+ T cells sorted from blood, taken in a trial of the OX40 agonist ivuxolimab. All receptors derive from an adult with an advanced solid tumor such as melanoma, head and neck, liver or kidney cancer.

Here the CDR3 DNA reads TGTGCCAGCAGCTTAGTTTCGCCGGACAGCGGAGAAAAACTGTTTTTT. It specifies CASSLVSPDSGEKLFF. This sequence joins TRBV7-8 and TRBJ1-4; the D gene is possibly TRBD1 (6 bases). The CDR3 sequence is 16 residues long. The V end lost 1 base, the J end lost 8 bases, and 17 bases lay between the germline ends. CDR1 and CDR2 (germline): SGHVS, FQNEAQ.

The rearrangement links TRBV6-1 to TRBJ2-4, with a tentative D call TRBD1 (6 bases). The germline CDR1 and CDR2 sequences are MNHNS and SASEGT. The CDR3 runs to 14 residues. Trimming pared 10 bases from V and 7 bases from J, leaving 20 bases between. CDR3 sequence: CATDENRVVNIQYF. The CDR3 bases are TGTGCCACCGATGAGAACAGGGTAGTGAACATTCAGTACTTC.

In DNA, the CDR3 is TGCGCCAGCAGCTTGGCCATCACTAGCAAGGGCAATGAGCAGTTCTTC. Translating gives CASSLAITSKGNEQFF. The gene calls are TRBV5-1 and TRBJ2-1; the D gene is possibly TRBD2 (6 bases). The ends were cut back, 0 bases at V and 6 bases at J, with 16 bases in the middle. The germline V gene has CDR1 SGHRS and CDR2 YFSETQ. The CDR3 has 16 amino acids.

This chain links TRBV5-5 with TRBJ2-7, with 8 bases that match TRBD1. The CDR3 extends over 15 amino acids. J was trimmed by 3 bases and V by 5 bases; bases with no gene match: 10. In germline, CDR1 is SGHKS, CDR2 YYEKEE (reference sequence). The CDR3 DNA reads TGTGCCAGCAGGTTTGGGACAGGCCAGTTCTACGAGCAGTACTTC. It yields the protein CASRFGTGQFYEQYF.

This clone was seen a few times. The chain combines TRBV21-1 with TRBJ2-2. TRBV21-1 is marked as a pseudogene. The CDR3 is 13 amino acids. The CDR3 DNA is TGTGCCACCCTGACGGCTAACACCGGGGAGCTGTTTTTT. Translation: CATLTANTGELFF.

On this clone itself: Because the CDR3's place on the DNA is in doubt, the DNA is left out and the CDR3 is given as listed by TCRdb. The chain uses TRBV7-9 and TRBJ1-3; TRBD1 is taken as the D call from the table, unchecked against the DNA. The length of the CDR3 is 17 amino acids, counting both ends. Germline loops: CDR1 SEHNR, CDR2 FQNEAQ (reference sequence). The CDR3: CASSSGQGSATGNTIYF.

The chain couples TRBV29-1 to TRBJ2-5; D is ambiguous. CDR3 length: 13 residues. Trimming shortened V by 4 bases and J by 4 bases, and 13 bases separated the two germline ends. Germline values: CDR1 SQVTM, CDR2 ANQGSEA. CDR3 protein: CSVGDVSGETQYF. CDR3 nucleotides: TGCAGCGTTGGAGATGTGAGTGGAGAGACCCAGTACTTC.

This rearrangement joins TRBV6-1 to TRBJ1-2; D is possibly TRBD1 (6 bases). The germline CDR1 and CDR2 sequences are MNHNS and SASEGT. V shed 2 bases and J shed 2 bases, with 9 bases lying between them. This CDR3 has 14 amino acids. CDR3 loop: CASSESQGNYGYTF. The CDR3 nucleotides are TGTGCCAGCAGTGAATCGCAGGGGAACTATGGCTACACCTTC.

This clone was counted between two and nine times. This chain links TRBV11-2 with TRBJ2-7, with 8 positions matching TRBD2. The CDR3 length is 12 residues. The trim removed 4 bases at V and 6 bases at J, leaving 2 bases unmatched. Germline V CDR1 and CDR2: SGHAT, FQNNGV. The CDR3 region is CASSSGTSEQYF. The CDR3 region has the DNA TGTGCCAGCAGCTCCGGGACTAGCGAGCAGTACTTC.

The chain uses TRBV15 and TRBJ2-1, with TRBD2 as a possible D gene (5 bases). Germline CDR1 and CDR2: LNHNV and YYDKDF (reference sequence). The CDR3 length is 16 residues. Trimming stripped 3 bases from V and 8 bases from J, with 20 bases between. The CDR3 DNA follows: TGTGCCACCAGCAGGGGTTGGCTAGCCGAAAAGGATGAGCAGTTCTTC. It codes for CATSRGWLAEKDEQFF.

The V gene is TRBV27, the J gene TRBJ2-7; 7 nucleotides align to TRBD1. Germline V lookup: CDR1 MNHEY, CDR2 SMNVEV (reference sequence). Trimming removed 4 bases from V and 0 bases from J; junction bases left unmatched: 9. This CDR3 is 16 amino acids long. CDR3 sequence reads: CASSSIIGDSSYEQYF. In nucleotides, the CDR3 is TGTGCCAGCAGTTCAATAATTGGGGACAGCTCCTACGAGCAGTACTTC.

This chain connects TRBV11-3 to TRBJ2-5; D remains unclear. In germline, CDR1 is SGHNT, CDR2 YENEEA. V lost 3 bases and J 4 bases, leaving 6 bases between the germline ends. The CDR3 has 12 residues. CDR3 sequence (DNA): TGTGCCAGCAGCTTCTTCGGAGAGACCCAGTACTTC. Translating it yields CASSFFGETQYF. The complete variable domain, with remaining parts taken from reference TRBV11-3 and TRBJ2-5, reads EAGVVQSPRYKIIEKKQPVAFWCNPISGHNTLYWYLQNLGQGPELLIRYENEEAVDDSQLPKDRFSAERLKGVDSTLKIQPAELGDSAVYLCASSFFGETQYFGPGTRLLVL.

For the CDR3, the DNA is TGTGCCTGGAGAAGCGGGGGAAGCACCGGGGAGCTGTTTTTT. This sequence encodes CAWRSGGSTGELFF. The chain links TRBV30 to TRBJ2-2; 8 bases line up with TRBD2. This CDR3 spans 14 amino acids. The V gene's germline CDR1 is GTSNPN and CDR2 SVGIG (reference sequence). Unmatched junction bases numbered 4, after V lost 3 bases and J lost 4 bases.

This clone was seen a handful of times. V and J are TRBV30 and TRBJ1-1; a weak D match, TRBD1 (6 bases). V gave up 1 base and J gave up 2 bases, with 8 bases separating them. This CDR3 has 13 amino acids. Germline CDR1 GTSNPN, CDR2 SVGIG (reference sequence). The CDR3 DNA reads TGTGCCTGGAGTGCAGGGGTCAACACTGAAGCTTTCTTT. It codes for CAWSAGVNTEAFF.

The chain carries TRBV30 and TRBJ2-2; TRBD2 matches 7 bases. The CDR3 is made up of 15 amino acids. V shed 3 bases and J 1 base; nucleotides not matched to a gene: 5. Germline V gives CDR1 GTSNPN, CDR2 SVGIG (reference sequence). CDR3 sequence (DNA): TGTGCCTGGAGGGGTGCGGGGGTGAACACCGGGGAGCTGTTTTTT. It encodes CAWRGAGVNTGELFF.

This sequence joins TRBV10-3 and TRBJ1-5; D gene uncertain. The germline V and J ends were trimmed by 0 bases and 7 bases, with 13 bases remaining between them. This CDR3 contains 15 residues. Germline CDR1 is ENHRY and CDR2 is SYGVKD. The CDR3 sequence is CAISESDGMFQPQHF. CDR3 coding DNA: TGTGCCATCAGTGAGTCCGATGGGATGTTCCAGCCCCAGCATTTT.

This chain joins TRBV2 and TRBJ1-5; D is ambiguous. Germline CDR1 SNHLY, CDR2 FYNNEI. The CDR3 has 13 amino acids. Trimming stripped 5 bases from V and 5 bases from J, with 10 bases between. CDR3 DNA: TGTGCCAGCAGTCCCACAAACTATCAGCCCCAGCATTTT. It encodes CASSPTNYQPQHF.

This chain joins TRBV6-5 and TRBJ2-3; no clear D gene. CDR3 length: 15 residues. CDR1 and CDR2 from the germline V gene are MNHEY and SVGAGI. V gave up 2 bases and J gave up 2 bases, with 11 bases separating them. This CDR3 is CASSYLDGYTDTQYF. The CDR3 DNA follows: TGTGCCAGCAGTTACCTGGACGGGTACACAGATACGCAGTATTTT.

The J gene is TRBJ1-2, the V gene TRBV6-1; D might be TRBD1 (5 bases). The CDR3 extends over 15 amino acids. Germline V gives CDR1 MNHNS, CDR2 SASEGT. Trimming shortened V by 8 bases and J by 7 bases, and 23 bases separated the two germline ends. CDR3 nucleotide sequence: TGTGCCAGCCTCGAATGGGGCGGTATCCTTTTTGGCTACACCTTC. Its translation is CASLEWGGILFGYTF.

This CDR3 is CASKDPGQVFGYTF. The CDR3, as DNA: TGTGCCAGCAAAGACCCGGGACAGGTCTTTGGCTACACCTTC. The rearrangement uses TRBV6-5 and TRBJ1-2; 8 nucleotides agree with TRBD1. Germline V gene lookup returns CDR1 MNHEY and CDR2 SVGAGI. The CDR3 is 14 amino acids. The V gene end was trimmed by 7 bases and the J gene end by 7 bases; junction bases not matched to a gene: 11.

V and J are TRBV2 and TRBJ1-1; TRBD1 agrees at 7 bases. From germline, CDR1 is SNHLY and CDR2 FYNNEI. The CDR3 runs 13 residues. V lost 6 bases to trimming and J lost 0 bases; unmatched junction nucleotides: 1. For the CDR3, the DNA is TGTGCCAGCAGCGGGACAGTGAACACTGAAGCTTTCTTT. Its protein product is CASSGTVNTEAFF.